A single sample is the source of the 15 T cell receptor beta chains below, sequenced in a study of blood T cell repertoires in COVID-19. Clones were read by immunoSEQ multiplex PCR, and TCRdb kept only the in-frame ones, dropping some. The sample shows 400,000 to 500,000 clones, 70% to 90% of them seen only once. Material for sequencing was PBMCs or T cells enriched from blood (not recorded which). The receptors shown here come from a woman under 30 who had been exposed to COVID-19.

CDR3 amino acids: CASSRSRDSNSPLHF. The CDR3 DNA is TGCGCCAGCAGCCGAAGCCGGGACAGCAATTCACCCCTCCACTTT. The chain combines TRBV5-1 with TRBJ1-6; TRBD1 matches at 7 bases. The CDR3 extends over 15 amino acids. V was pared by 4 bases and J by 7 bases, with 8 bases of the junction left unmatched. From germline, CDR1 is SGHRS and CDR2 YFSETQ.

The rearrangement uses TRBV15 and TRBJ2-1; TRBD2 might be the D (6 bases). V was shortened by 0 bases and J by 5 bases, with 8 bases between the two germline ends. Germline values: CDR1 LNHNV, CDR2 YYDKDF (reference sequence). The length of the CDR3 is 14 residues. The CDR3 loop reads CATSRDSGNNEQFF. CDR3 nucleotides: TGTGCCACCAGCAGAGATAGCGGAAACAATGAGCAGTTCTTC. Combining the CDR3 with reference TRBV15 and TRBJ2-1 gives the whole variable domain DAMVIQNPRYQVTQFGKPVTLSCSQTLNHNVMYWYQQKSSQAPKLLFHYYDKDFNNEADTPDNFQSRRPNTSFCFLDIRSPGLGDTAMYLCATSRDSGNNEQFFGPGTRLTVL.

The V call is TRBV7-3, the J call TRBJ2-7, with D maybe TRBD1 (6 bases). The CDR3 length is 15 residues. The V and J ends lost 2 bases and 4 bases respectively, with 15 bases between them. The germline gives CDR1 SGHTA, CDR2 FQGTGA. The CDR3 sequence is CASSLSAGDPYEQYF. In nucleotides, the CDR3 is TGTGCCAGCAGCTTATCGGCAGGGGATCCATACGAGCAGTACTTC.

J is TRBJ2-2 and V is TRBV7-2; 10 bases align to TRBD2. This CDR3 is 15 amino acids long. The germline gives CDR1 SGHTA, CDR2 FQGNSA. V dropped 6 bases and J dropped 7; count of bases not matched to a gene: 8. The CDR3 protein is CASRTPRLAGGELFF. Written as DNA, the CDR3 is TGTGCCAGCAGAACTCCCCGACTAGCGGGCGGGGAGCTGTTTTTT. Variable domain in full (rest from reference TRBV7-2 and TRBJ2-2): GAGVSQSPSNKVTEKGKDVELRCDPISGHTALYWYRQSLGQGLEFLIYFQGNSAPDKSGLPSDRFSAERTGGSVSTLTIQRTQQEDSAVYLCASRTPRLAGGELFFGEGSRLTVL.

V usage is TRBV7-2 and J usage is TRBJ2-1; D possibly corresponds to TRBD1 (6 bases). The CDR3 extends over 14 amino acids. Germline V gene sequence: CDR1 SGHTA, CDR2 FQGNSA. V lost 2 bases to trimming and J lost 10 bases, with 15 bases between them. The DNA for the CDR3 is TGTGCCAGCAGCTTAAGGCAGGGGCTGGGGGAGCAGTTCTTC. Protein product: CASSLRQGLGEQFF.

This chain uses TRBV19 with TRBJ2-1; 7 bases align to TRBD1. The CDR3 runs 17 residues. From germline, CDR1 is LNHDA and CDR2 SQIVND (reference sequence). With 5 bases clipped from V and 1 base from J, the junction kept 11 bases outside the gene matches. CDR3 amino acids: CASSPHPGGPSYNEQFF. The CDR3 coding sequence is TGTGCCAGTAGTCCCCATCCAGGGGGACCTTCCTACAATGAGCAGTTCTTC.

The gene calls are TRBV28 and TRBJ2-7; 13 nucleotides match TRBD2. This CDR3 region has 16 residues. From germline, CDR1 is MDHEN and CDR2 SYDVKM. V shed 2 bases and J 5 bases; nucleotides not matched to a gene: 6. The CDR3 DNA follows: TGTGCCAGCAGTTTAGCAACTAGCGGGGGGGAGGACGAGCAGTACTTC. This gives the protein CASSLATSGGEDEQYF.

The V and J genes are TRBV28 and TRBJ1-1, with TRBD1 as a possible D gene (5 bases). CDR3 length: 14 amino acids. Per the germline V gene, CDR1 is MDHEN and CDR2 is SYDVKM. Trimming stripped 8 bases from V and 1 base from J, with 14 bases between. The DNA for the CDR3 is TGTGCCAGCCTTCAACAGGCTGGGAACACTGAAGCTTTCTTT. Translated: CASLQQAGNTEAFF.

This chain connects TRBV27 to TRBJ2-1, with a tentative D call TRBD1 (6 bases). The CDR3 is 14 amino acids. Germline V lookup: CDR1 MNHEY, CDR2 SMNVEV (reference sequence). The V end was cut by 5 bases, the J end by 7 bases, with 15 bases between. CDR3: CASSQDRGLNEQFF. In DNA, the CDR3 is TGTGCCAGCAGTCAGGACAGAGGCCTTAATGAGCAGTTCTTC.

The rearrangement uses TRBV6-5 and TRBJ2-7; 8 bases map to TRBD1. V lost 6 bases to trimming and J lost 4 bases; unmatched junction nucleotides: 8. The CDR3 totals 14 residues. Germline V gene lookup returns CDR1 MNHEY and CDR2 SVGAGI. CDR3 amino acids: CASSPDRGMYEQYF. The CDR3 DNA reads as TGTGCCAGCAGCCCAGACAGGGGTATGTACGAGCAGTACTTC.

V usage is TRBV6-5 and J usage is TRBJ1-1; no firm D call. The CDR3 length is 15 residues. The germline V gene encodes CDR1 MNHEY and CDR2 SVGAGI. The germline V and J ends were trimmed by 6 bases and 0 bases, with 14 bases remaining between them. Written as DNA, the CDR3 is TGTGCCAGCAGCCCCACGGGGAGCATGAACACTGAAGCTTTCTTT. Protein sequence: CASSPTGSMNTEAFF.

The chain is built from TRBV6-2 or TRBV6-3 and TRBJ1-2, with 7 bases matching TRBD1. This CDR3 has 15 amino acids. V lost 4 bases, J lost 8 bases, and 13 bases stayed unmatched. Germline-derived CDR1 and CDR2 are MNHEY and SVGEGT. Here the CDR3 reads CASSSNEGQVGGYTF. The CDR3 DNA is TGTGCCAGCAGTTCCAACGAAGGACAGGTTGGCGGCTACACCTTC.

The rearrangement links TRBV7-2 to TRBJ2-1, with 9 bases matching TRBD2. After removal of 5 bases from V and 3 bases from J, the junction contained 5 bases not matched to a gene. This CDR3 is built from 15 residues. Germline-derived CDR1 and CDR2 are SGHTA and FQGNSA. As DNA, the CDR3 is TGTGCCAGCAGCCCGGGACTAGCAGGCTACAATGAGCAGTTCTTC. Its protein product is CASSPGLAGYNEQFF.

This chain uses TRBV6-5 with TRBJ2-5; 10 nucleotides line up with TRBD1. V lost 7 bases and J lost 5; bases outside the gene matches: 4. Germline assignment: CDR1 MNHEY and CDR2 SVGAGI. This CDR3 comprises 13 residues. The CDR3 reads CASMDRGVETQYF. The CDR3 nucleotides are TGTGCCAGCATGGACAGGGGGGTTGAGACCCAGTACTTC.

J is TRBJ2-7 and V is TRBV4-1; 11 bases are shared with TRBD2. CDR3 length: 15 amino acids. CDR1 and CDR2 from the germline V gene are MGHRA and YSYEKL. J was trimmed by 6 bases and V by 1 base; bases with no gene match: 5. The CDR3 DNA sequence: TGCGCCAGCAGCCAAGGAGTGGGACTAGCGGTCGAGCAGTACTTC. Translation gives CASSQGVGLAVEQYF.